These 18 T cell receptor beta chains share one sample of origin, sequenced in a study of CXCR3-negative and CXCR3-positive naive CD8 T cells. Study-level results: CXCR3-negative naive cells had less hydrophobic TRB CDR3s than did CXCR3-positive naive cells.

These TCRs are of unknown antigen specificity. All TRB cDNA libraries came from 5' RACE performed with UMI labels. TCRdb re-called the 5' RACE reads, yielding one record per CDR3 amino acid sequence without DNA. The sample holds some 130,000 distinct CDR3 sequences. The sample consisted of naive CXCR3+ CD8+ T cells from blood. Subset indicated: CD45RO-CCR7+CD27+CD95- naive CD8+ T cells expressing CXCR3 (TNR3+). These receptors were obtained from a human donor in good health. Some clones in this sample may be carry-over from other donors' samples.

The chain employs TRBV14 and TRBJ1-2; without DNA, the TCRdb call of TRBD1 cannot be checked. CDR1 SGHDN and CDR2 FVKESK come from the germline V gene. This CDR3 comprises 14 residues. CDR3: CASSPWDSTYGYTF. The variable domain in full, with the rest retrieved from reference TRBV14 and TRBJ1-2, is EAGVTQFPSHSVIEKGQTVTLRCDPISGHDNLYWYRRVMGKEIKFLLHFVKESKQDESGMPNNRFLAERTGGTYSTLKVQPAELEDSGVYFCASSPWDSTYGYTFGSGTRLTVV.

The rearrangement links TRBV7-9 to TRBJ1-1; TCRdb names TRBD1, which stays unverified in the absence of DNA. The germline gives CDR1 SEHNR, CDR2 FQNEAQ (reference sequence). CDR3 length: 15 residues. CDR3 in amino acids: CASSNANQGNTEAFF.

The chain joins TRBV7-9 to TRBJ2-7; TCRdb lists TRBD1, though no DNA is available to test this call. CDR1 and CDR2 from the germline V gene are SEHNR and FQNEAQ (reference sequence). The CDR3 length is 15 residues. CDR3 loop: CASSLIGTLSYEQYF. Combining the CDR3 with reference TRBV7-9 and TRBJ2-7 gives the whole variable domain DTGVSQNPRHKITKRGQNVTFRCDPISEHNRLYWYRQTLGQGPEFLTYFQNEAQLEKSRLLSDRFSAERPKGSFSTLEIQRTEQGDSAMYLCASSLIGTLSYEQYFGPGTRLTVT.

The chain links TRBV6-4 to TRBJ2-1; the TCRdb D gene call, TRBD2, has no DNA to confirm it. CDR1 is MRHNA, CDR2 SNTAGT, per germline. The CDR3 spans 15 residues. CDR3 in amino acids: CASSPEDSSVNEQFF.

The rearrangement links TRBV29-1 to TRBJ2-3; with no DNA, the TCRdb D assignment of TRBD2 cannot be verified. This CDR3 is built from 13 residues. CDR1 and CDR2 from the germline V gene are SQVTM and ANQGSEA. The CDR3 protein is CSVVGGEADTQYF.

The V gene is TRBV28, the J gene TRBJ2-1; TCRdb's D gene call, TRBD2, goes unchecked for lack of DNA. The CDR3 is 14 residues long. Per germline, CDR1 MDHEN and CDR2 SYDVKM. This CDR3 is CASSFGGSGNEQFF. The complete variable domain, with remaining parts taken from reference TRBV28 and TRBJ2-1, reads DVKVTQSSRYLVKRTGEKVFLECVQDMDHENMFWYRQDPGLGLRLIYFSYDVKMKEKGDIPEGYSVSREKKERFSLILESASTNQTSMYLCASSFGGSGNEQFFGPGTRLTVL.

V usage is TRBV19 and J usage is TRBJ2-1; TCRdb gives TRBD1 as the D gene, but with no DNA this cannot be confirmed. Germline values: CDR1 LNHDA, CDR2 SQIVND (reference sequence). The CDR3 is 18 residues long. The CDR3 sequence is CASSIATGALSSYNEQFF. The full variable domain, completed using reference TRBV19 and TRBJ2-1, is DGGITQSPKYLFRKEGQNVTLSCEQNLNHDAMYWYRQDPGQGLRLIYYSQIVNDFQKGDIAEGYSVSREKKESFPLTVTSAQKNPTAFYLCASSIATGALSSYNEQFFGPGTRLTVL.

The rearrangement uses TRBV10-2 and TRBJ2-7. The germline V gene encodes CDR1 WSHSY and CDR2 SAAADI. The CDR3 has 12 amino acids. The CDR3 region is CASSDLSYEQYF.

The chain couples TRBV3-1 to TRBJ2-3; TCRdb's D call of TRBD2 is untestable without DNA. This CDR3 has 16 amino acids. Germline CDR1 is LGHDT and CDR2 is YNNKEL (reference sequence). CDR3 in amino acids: CASSQDVAKLTDTQYF.

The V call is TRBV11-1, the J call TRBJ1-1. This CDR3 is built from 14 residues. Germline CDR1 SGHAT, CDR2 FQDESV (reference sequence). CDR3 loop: CASSLEQGNTEAFF.

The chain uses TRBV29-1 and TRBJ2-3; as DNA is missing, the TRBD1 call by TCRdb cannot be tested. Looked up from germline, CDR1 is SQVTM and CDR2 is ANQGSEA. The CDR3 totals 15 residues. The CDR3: CSVGGRSSSTDTQYF.

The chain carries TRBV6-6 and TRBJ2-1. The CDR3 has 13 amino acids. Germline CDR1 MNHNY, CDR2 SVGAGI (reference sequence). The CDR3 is CASSHSGYNEQFF.

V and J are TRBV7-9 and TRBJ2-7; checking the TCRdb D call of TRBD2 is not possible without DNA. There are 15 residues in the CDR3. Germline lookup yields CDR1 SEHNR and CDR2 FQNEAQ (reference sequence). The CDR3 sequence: CASSLGTDLTYEQYF.

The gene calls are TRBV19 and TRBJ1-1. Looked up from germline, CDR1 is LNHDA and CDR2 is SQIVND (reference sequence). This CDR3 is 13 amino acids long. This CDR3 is CASSIMGATEAFF.

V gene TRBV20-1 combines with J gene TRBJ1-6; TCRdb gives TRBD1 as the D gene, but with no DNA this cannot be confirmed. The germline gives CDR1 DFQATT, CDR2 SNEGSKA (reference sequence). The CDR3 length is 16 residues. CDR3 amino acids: CSARGDRASYNSPLHF.

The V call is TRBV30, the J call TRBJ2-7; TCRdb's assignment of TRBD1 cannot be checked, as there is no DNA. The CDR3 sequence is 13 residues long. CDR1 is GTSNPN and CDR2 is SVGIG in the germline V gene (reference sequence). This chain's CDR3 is CAWSVGQGYEQYF.

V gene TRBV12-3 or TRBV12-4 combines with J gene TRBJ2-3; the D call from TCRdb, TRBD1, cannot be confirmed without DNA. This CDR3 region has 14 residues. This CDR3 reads CASTSDIRGDTQYF.

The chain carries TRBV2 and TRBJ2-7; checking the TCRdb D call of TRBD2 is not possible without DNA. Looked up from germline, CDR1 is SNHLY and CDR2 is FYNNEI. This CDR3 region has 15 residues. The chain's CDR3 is CASSFPDPSFYEQYF.